The clone carrying this TCR beta chain was observed a few times. The antigen is undetermined. This record comes from a study of cytotoxic CD8 clonotypes in ibrutinib-treated CLL. Broader study findings: For progressing versus sustained-remission patients, sampling times were not the same. Once treatment began, public clonotypes, which were uncommon, contracted or stayed stable.

Genomic DNA in a quantity of about 2.1 micrograms was derived from cryopreserved PBMCs for TCR beta libraries. Sequencing was performed with immunoSEQ multiplex PCR; in TCRdb, only in-frame clones are kept and a portion is missing. Of tens of thousands of clones detected, approximately 71% appear once; the ten largest clones hold roughly 45%. There are 18 residues in the CDR3. Germline V gene lookup returns CDR1 SGHNT and CDR2 YYREEE (reference sequence). V lost 4 bases to trimming and J lost 4 bases; unmatched junction nucleotides: 13. The receptor was isolated from a human donor with chronic lymphocytic leukemia. This specimen was PBMCs, taken after 12 months of ibrutinib treatment. The chain has TRBV5-4 and TRBJ2-6; the match to TRBD1 covers 8 bases. The CDR3: CASSAVTGAYAGANVLTF. As DNA, the CDR3 is TGTGCCAGCAGCGCCGTGACAGGGGCCTACGCCGGGGCCAACGTCCTGACTTTC.